This note documents a single T cell receptor (beta chain) sequence. Its antigen is unidentified. This entry comes from a study of T-cell reconstitution after alpha-beta-depleted transplantation in children. Using unique molecular identifiers, the investigators prepared the TCRbeta library. One entry per CDR3 protein, called by TCRdb with MiXCR from the PCR reads. The sample consists of a few hundred thousand distinct CDR3 sequences, approximately 23% of them appearing once. Study results and limitations: Newly produced T cells mostly accounted for T-cell counts and diversity one year post-transplant. Expanded clones from the graft, numbering several hundred, reportedly supplied alpha-beta T cells about two months after transplant. From surviving recipient T cells and thymic progenitors came the high day-60 TCRbeta diversity observed in some patients.

V was shortened by 6 bases and J by 7 bases, with 15 bases between the two germline ends. The CDR3 is 13 amino acids. The V and J genes are TRBV12-3 or TRBV12-4 and TRBJ1-1; no clear D gene. The clonotype originates from a male patient younger than 18 who had a stem cell transplant for acute lymphoblastic leukemia, so the T cells may come from the graft donor. Source: PBMCs, mostly from graft donor cells, taken 180 days after TCRalphabeta/CD19-depleted stem cell transplant. The DNA for the CDR3 is TGTGCCAGCAGCCATGAAGGGTTTGGTGAAGCTTTCTTT. Amino acid sequence: CASSHEGFGEAFF.